The 26 T cell receptor beta chains given below trace back to one sample, sequenced in a study of somatic mutations in cytotoxic T cells in rheumatoid arthritis. Clones were sequenced by immunoSEQ multiplex PCR, and TCRdb holds only the in-frame ones, with some missing. The sample consists of fewer than 8,500 clones, around 75% of them appearing once. The sample taken for sequencing was CD8+ T cells sorted from blood. These receptors all come from an adult with rheumatoid arthritis.

The rearrangement joins TRBV7-8 to TRBJ2-7; the D gene could be TRBD1 or TRBD2 (5 bases each). The germline gives CDR1 SGHVS, CDR2 FQNEAQ. The CDR3 is 14 residues long. V lost 5 bases, J lost 5 bases, and 16 bases lay in between. DNA for the CDR3: TGTGCCAGCAGCAACCCGGGACGGTCGGACGAGCAGTACTTC. It codes for CASSNPGRSDEQYF.

Only one count was recorded for this clone. V and J are TRBV30 and TRBJ2-7, with D unclear. The germline gives CDR1 GTSNPN, CDR2 SVGIG (reference sequence). V lost 2 bases and J 6 bases, leaving 8 bases between the germline ends. This CDR3 is built from 11 residues. CDR3 amino acids: CAWSPGSEQYF. The CDR3 bases are TGTGCCTGGAGTCCCGGGTCCGAGCAGTACTTC.

The chain couples TRBV4-2 to TRBJ2-7, with TRBD2 matching over 16 bases. The CDR3 totals 19 residues. Germline V gene sequence: CDR1 LGHNA, CDR2 YNFKEQ. The V and J ends lost 2 bases and 4 bases, in that order; junction bases with no gene match: 11. The CDR3 DNA follows: TGTGCCAGCAGCCAACCAACTCCGGGACTAGCGGGGGGGCGATACGAGCAGTACTTC. It is translated as CASSQPTPGLAGGRYEQYF.

The rearrangement links TRBV11-2 to TRBJ1-2; tentatively, D is TRBD1 (5 bases). Trimming shortened V by 7 bases and J by 2 bases, and 8 bases separated the two germline ends. The CDR3 runs 12 residues. Germline V gene data show CDR1 as SGHAT and CDR2 as FQNNGV. This CDR3 is CASTPGNYGYTF. CDR3 sequence (DNA): TGTGCCAGCACCCCAGGGAACTATGGCTACACCTTC.

V and J are TRBV6-6 and TRBJ2-7; the match to TRBD2 covers 13 bases. The CDR3 runs to 15 residues. The germline V gene has CDR1 MNHNY and CDR2 SVGAGI (reference sequence). With 7 bases clipped from V and 2 bases from J, the junction kept 5 bases outside the gene matches. The CDR3 DNA reads as TGTGCCAGCAAGATAACTAGCGGGGGGGCCTACGAGCAGTACTTC. Protein product: CASKITSGGAYEQYF.

The rearrangement uses TRBV25-1 and TRBJ1-2; perhaps TRBD1 as D (5 bases). The CDR3 has 16 amino acids. Germline CDR1 and CDR2: MGHDK and SYGVNS. The V gene lost 2 bases and the J gene lost 4 bases, with 17 bases spanning the gap. The CDR3 sequence: CASSEGDGDMIYGYTF. In DNA form, the CDR3 reads TGTGCCAGCAGTGAAGGGGACGGTGACATGATCTATGGCTACACCTTC.

This clone was observed a few times. The chain has TRBV2 and TRBJ1-3; D uncertain. This CDR3 region has 15 residues. Trimming stripped 6 bases from V and 0 bases from J, with 12 bases between. The V gene's germline CDR1 is SNHLY and CDR2 FYNNEI. Here the CDR3 reads CASSDGRTSGNTIYF. CDR3 in DNA: TGTGCCAGCAGCGACGGACGAACCTCTGGAAACACCATATATTTT.

V gene TRBV28 combines with J gene TRBJ1-1; possible D gene TRBD1, 6 bases. V shed 6 bases and J shed 2 bases, with 13 bases lying between them. Germline values: CDR1 MDHEN, CDR2 SYDVKM. The CDR3 consists of 14 residues. Here the CDR3 DNA reads TGTGCCAGCAGCCCGACAGGCCCAAACACTGAAGCTTTCTTT. Residues: CASSPTGPNTEAFF.

This clone was detected once. The V and J genes are TRBV6-1 and TRBJ2-5; 7 bases match TRBD1. After removal of 4 bases from V and 2 bases from J, the junction contained 10 bases not matched to a gene. Germline loops: CDR1 MNHNS, CDR2 SASEGT. This CDR3 region has 16 residues. CDR3 sequence reads: CASSARDSLNQETQYF. The DNA of the CDR3 is TGTGCCAGCAGTGCCCGGGACAGTCTAAATCAAGAGACCCAGTACTTC.

The chain couples TRBV23-1 to TRBJ2-7, with no clear D. TRBV23-1 is annotated as an ORF whose role is uncertain. The CDR3 runs to 15 residues. Trimming removed 7 bases from V and 6 bases from J, with 22 bases in between. The CDR3 here is CASTLPGPHSCEQYF. CDR3 bases: TGCGCCAGCACCCTCCCCGGACCCCATAGCTGCGAGCAGTACTTC.

The rearrangement joins TRBV10-3 to TRBJ1-5, with D possibly matching TRBD1 (5 bases). The germline V gene encodes CDR1 ENHRY and CDR2 SYGVKD. Trimming cost V 7 bases and J 4 bases, with 20 bases left between them. The CDR3 is made up of 16 amino acids. The CDR3 here is CAITRLGPDTNQPQHF. In nucleotides, the CDR3 is TGTGCCATCACCCGGTTGGGACCGGACACTAATCAGCCCCAGCATTTT.

The chain has TRBV28 and TRBJ2-7, with D unresolved. The CDR3 consists of 14 residues. Germline loops: CDR1 MDHEN, CDR2 SYDVKM. Trimming took off 2 bases at V and 2 bases at J, with 10 bases between the two ends. CDR3 residues: CASSLPARTYEQYF. In DNA form, the CDR3 reads TGTGCCAGCAGTTTACCAGCGAGAACCTACGAGCAGTACTTC.

This sequence joins TRBV28 and TRBJ1-1; no reliable D call. CDR1 is MDHEN, CDR2 SYDVKM, per germline. Trimming pared 2 bases from V and 0 bases from J, leaving 25 bases between. This CDR3 comprises 20 residues. CDR3 DNA: TGTGCCAGCAGTTTAAGGCCCGTCGGGGAAACGCCCTTCATGAACACTGAAGCTTTCTTT. Translated, it gives CASSLRPVGETPFMNTEAFF. The whole variable domain, filled in from reference TRBV28 and TRBJ1-1, reads DVKVTQSSRYLVKRTGEKVFLECVQDMDHENMFWYRQDPGLGLRLIYFSYDVKMKEKGDIPEGYSVSREKKERFSLILESASTNQTSMYLCASSLRPVGETPFMNTEAFFGQGTRLTVV.

This chain links TRBV5-4 with TRBJ2-1; 9 bases map to TRBD1. This CDR3 has 15 amino acids. Per germline, CDR1 SGHNT and CDR2 YYREEE (reference sequence). V was clipped by 0 bases and J by 2 bases; unmatched bases: 0. The CDR3 DNA follows: TGTGCCAGCAGCTTGGGGACAGGGGCCTACAATGAGCAGTTCTTC. Its protein is CASSLGTGAYNEQFF.

The chain employs TRBV7-9 and TRBJ2-2; D assignment may be TRBD1 or TRBD2 (5 bases each). The CDR3 covers 14 residues. The V gene's germline CDR1 is SEHNR and CDR2 FQNEAQ (reference sequence). Trimming cost V 2 bases and J 6 bases, with 10 bases left between them. The CDR3 loop is CASSLIEGSGELFF. The CDR3, as DNA: TGTGCCAGCAGCTTAATAGAGGGGTCCGGGGAGCTGTTTTTT. The variable domain in full, with the rest retrieved from reference TRBV7-9 and TRBJ2-2, is DTGVSQNPRHKITKRGQNVTFRCDPISEHNRLYWYRQTLGQGPEFLTYFQNEAQLEKSRLLSDRFSAERPKGSFSTLEIQRTEQGDSAMYLCASSLIEGSGELFFGEGSRLTVL.

The chain uses TRBV10-3 and TRBJ2-1; 8 nucleotides match TRBD2. This CDR3 is built from 14 residues. Germline V CDR1 and CDR2: ENHRY, SYGVKD. The junction had 3 bases not matched to a gene; V was cut back by 1 base and J by 7 bases. As DNA, the CDR3 is TGTGCCATCAGTGAGTTGGGACTAGTAAATGAGCAGTTCTTC. Its protein product is CAISELGLVNEQFF.

The CDR3 DNA reads TGTGCCAGCAGCAAAGAGGGACTAGCGGCCAGCTCCTACGAGCAGTACTTC. Encoded protein: CASSKEGLAASSYEQYF. The rearrangement uses TRBV21-1 and TRBJ2-7; the table's D gene call, TRBD2, was not cross checked with the DNA. TRBV21-1 is tagged as a pseudogene. The CDR3 spans 17 residues.

The chain combines TRBV27 with TRBJ1-2; D unresolved. Deletions cut 4 bases from V and 4 bases from J, with 13 bases between. This CDR3 is built from 14 residues. The germline V gene has CDR1 MNHEY and CDR2 SMNVEV (reference sequence). CDR3 residues: CASSSRPSSYGYTF. The CDR3 region has the DNA TGTGCCAGCAGTTCCCGACCCTCGAGCTATGGCTACACCTTC.

The rearrangement joins TRBV7-9 to TRBJ2-5, with D perhaps TRBD2 (6 bases). This CDR3 has 14 residues. Germline V gene lookup returns CDR1 SEHNR and CDR2 FQNEAQ (reference sequence). V was pared by 3 bases and J by 5 bases, with 13 bases between. In DNA form, the CDR3 reads TGTGCCAGCAGCTTGGGACTGACGCTTGAGACCCAGTACTTC. This encodes CASSLGLTLETQYF. The full variable domain, rest sourced from reference TRBV7-9 and TRBJ2-5, is DTGVSQNPRHKITKRGQNVTFRCDPISEHNRLYWYRQTLGQGPEFLTYFQNEAQLEKSRLLSDRFSAERPKGSFSTLEIQRTEQGDSAMYLCASSLGLTLETQYFGPGTRLLVL.

The gene calls are TRBV15 and TRBJ1-6; tentatively, D is TRBD1 (6 bases). The CDR3 consists of 15 residues. Trimming left V 5 bases short and J 7 bases short, with 15 bases between. The germline CDR1 and CDR2 sequences are LNHNV and YYDKDF (reference sequence). CDR3 loop: CATSPHPDSNSPLHF. The CDR3 DNA reads as TGTGCCACCAGCCCTCACCCGGACAGCAATTCACCCCTCCACTTT.

The J gene is TRBJ1-2, the V gene TRBV28, with TRBD1 matching over 10 bases. From germline, CDR1 is MDHEN and CDR2 SYDVKM. The V gene end was trimmed by 4 bases and the J gene end by 4 bases; junction bases not matched to a gene: 15. The length of the CDR3 is 18 residues. CDR3 residues: CASSSLDSDRGLSYGYTF. The CDR3 DNA follows: TGTGCCAGCAGTTCCCTTGACTCTGACAGGGGGCTGAGCTATGGCTACACCTTC.

The genes are TRBV6-5 and TRBJ1-1; no definite D call. Trimming took off 0 bases at V and 4 bases at J, with 12 bases between the two ends. The CDR3 length is 15 residues. Germline V gives CDR1 MNHEY, CDR2 SVGAGI. Here the CDR3 reads CASSYSDSPSTEAFF. The CDR3 DNA follows: TGTGCCAGCAGTTACTCCGACTCCCCTAGCACTGAAGCTTTCTTT.

V and J are TRBV4-3 and TRBJ1-1; no definite D call. Germline loops: CDR1 LGHNA, CDR2 YSLEER. The CDR3 runs 15 residues. V was shortened by 4 bases and J by 1 base, with 13 bases between the two germline ends. DNA for the CDR3: TGCGCCAGCAGCCCCCGGTGGCCGGAGAACACTGAAGCTTTCTTT. Its translation is CASSPRWPENTEAFF.

This clone was seen once. The V call is TRBV6-6, the J call TRBJ1-1; 9 nucleotides line up with TRBD1. The CDR3 has 13 amino acids. Per the germline V gene, CDR1 is MNHNY and CDR2 is SVGAGI (reference sequence). V lost 8 bases to trimming and J lost 7 bases; unmatched junction nucleotides: 8. The CDR3 DNA sequence: TGTGCCAGCCATACAGGGGGCGCGAATGAAGCTTTCTTT. This encodes CASHTGGANEAFF.

The V and J genes are TRBV7-9 and TRBJ2-1; TRBD2 aligns across 9 bases. CDR1 and CDR2 from the germline V gene are SEHNR and FQNEAQ (reference sequence). This CDR3 comprises 18 residues. V shed 5 bases, J shed 0 bases, and the junction held 11 bases outside the gene matches. CDR3 region: CASSPNSGTSFSYNEQFF. In nucleotides, the CDR3 is TGTGCCAGCAGCCCGAACTCCGGGACTAGCTTCTCCTACAATGAGCAGTTCTTC.

V and J are TRBV7-6 and TRBJ2-3, with a weak D call TRBD1 (7 bases). V was clipped by 6 bases and J by 4 bases, with 20 bases between them. The CDR3 runs 16 residues. Per the germline V gene, CDR1 is SGHVS and CDR2 is FNYEAQ. This CDR3 reads CASSQSGGTVADTQYF. The CDR3 coding sequence is TGTGCCAGCAGTCAGAGTGGGGGGACAGTCGCAGATACGCAGTATTTT.